This T cell receptor beta chain appears in the sequencing data of a study of spatial heterogeneity in lung cancer. Study-level results: Counts that tracked tumor mutation counts were those of expanded intratumoral alpha and beta TCRs.

Described time point: sample taken at primary tumor resection. Trimming removed 4 bases from V and 7 bases from J, with 5 bases in between. The germline gives CDR1 ENHRY, CDR2 SYGVKD. This CDR3 contains 11 residues. TCRdb re-called the 5' RACE reads through MiXCR, storing one row per CDR3 protein. The top ten clones hold 9% to 10% of a sample with approximately 21,000 distinct CDR3 sequences, more than 4.5% of them seen once. This clonotype was counted at least ten times. Its antigen is unidentified. This sample comprised lung tumor tissue, obtained at surgery. This chain connects TRBV10-3 to TRBJ2-1, with unresolved D. The source is a male donor with early-stage non-small cell lung cancer. The CDR3 loop reads CAISASNEQFF. CDR3 sequence (DNA): TGTGCCATCAGTGCTAGTAATGAGCAGTTCTTC.